This T cell receptor (beta chain) came from a study of control samples from healthy donors and cancer patients. Measured with immunoSEQ multiplex PCR; TCRdb has only the in-frame clones, and not every one. The sample has about 99,000 clones, roughly 90% seen once. Germline CDR1 reads SGDLS; CDR2 reads YYNGEE. The V end was cut by 0 bases, the J end by 5 bases, with 11 bases between. CDR3 length equals 15 residues. The sequence was obtained from a man between 60 and 70 years old with lung cancer. Sequencing was carried out using PBMCs. J is TRBJ2-2 and V is TRBV9; D gene ambiguous. CDR3 nucleotides: TGTGCCAGCAGCGTAGACCACAAGCCGACCGGGGAGCTGTTTTTT. Translating gives CASSVDHKPTGELFF.